The next 9 T cell receptor beta chains were all read from a single sample in a study of OX40 agonist ivuxolimab in advanced cancers. Libraries were prepared through the immunoSEQ multiplex PCR assay. In TCRdb, the immuneACCESS table is reduced to in-frame sequences with V and J assigned. These tables do not hold every clone; where another copy was compared, an unresolved V gene accounts for under half, and the others remain unexplained. Recorded for this sample are over 60,000 clones; 80% to 90% of them occurred a single time. Of the sample, 3% to 4% is held by the ten largest clones. The source material was CD4+ or CD8+ T cells sorted from blood, sampled in a trial of the OX40 agonist ivuxolimab. Receptors were obtained from an adult with an advanced solid tumor such as melanoma, head and neck, liver or kidney cancer.

In DNA, the CDR3 is TGTGCCAGCAGCTTTCAAAGCTCTGGAAACACCATATATTTT. It yields the protein CASSFQSSGNTIYF. The J gene is TRBJ1-3, the V gene TRBV7-2, with D uncertain. Looked up from germline, CDR1 is SGHTA and CDR2 is FQGNSA. The CDR3 has 14 residues. V was pared by 3 bases and J by 0 bases, with 6 bases between.

The chain recombines TRBV5-8 with TRBJ1-4; D may be TRBD1 (6 bases). Trimming removed 5 bases at V and 0 bases at J, with 11 bases between. This CDR3 contains 15 residues. Per germline, CDR1 SGHTS and CDR2 YDEGEE. The CDR3 protein is CASRVGTTTNEKLFF. The CDR3 DNA follows: TGTGCCAGCAGGGTTGGGACAACAACTAATGAAAAACTGTTTTTT.

The gene calls are TRBV5-1 and TRBJ2-3; D not certain. The germline V gene encodes CDR1 SGHRS and CDR2 YFSETQ. CDR3 length: 15 residues. V was trimmed by 0 bases and J by 3 bases, leaving 11 bases between them. The CDR3 is CASSLVGAKTDTQYF. The CDR3 DNA follows: TGCGCCAGCAGCTTGGTGGGCGCGAAGACAGATACGCAGTATTTT.

The genes are TRBV28 and TRBJ1-2; no reliable D call. V was cut by 2 bases and J by 5 bases, with 15 bases left in between. This CDR3 comprises 15 residues. The germline gives CDR1 MDHEN, CDR2 SYDVKM. The CDR3 DNA reads TGTGCCAGCAGTTTAATTGGGGTCCCTCTATATGGCTACACCTTC. Translating gives CASSLIGVPLYGYTF.

V gene TRBV7-9 combines with J gene TRBJ2-1; a possible D gene is TRBD2 (5 bases). Trimming stripped 1 base from V and 7 bases from J, with 23 bases between. CDR1 is SEHNR, CDR2 FQNEAQ, per germline (reference sequence). The CDR3 has 18 amino acids. For the CDR3, the DNA is TGTGCCAGCAGCTTAGTGACCTGGAGGCGCGAGCAAGGGAATGAGCAGTTCTTC. Protein sequence: CASSLVTWRREQGNEQFF.

The table lists this clone with a count of one. The J gene is TRBJ2-6, the V gene TRBV5-4, with unresolved D. Per the germline V gene, CDR1 is SGHNT and CDR2 is YYREEE (reference sequence). This CDR3 is 15 amino acids long. Trimming cost V 2 bases and J 2 bases, with 8 bases left between them. DNA for the CDR3: TGTGCCAGCAGCTTCGAACGCGCTGGGGCCAACGTCCTGACTTTC. This translates into CASSFERAGANVLTF.

The CDR3 region has the DNA TGTGCCAGTAGCTCCCGGGACAGGGGAAAAGGAGCTTTCTTT. It codes for CASSSRDRGKGAFF. This sequence joins TRBV19 and TRBJ1-1; 10 bases map to TRBD1. The junction had 11 bases not matched to a gene; V was cut back by 6 bases and J by 10 bases. CDR1 LNHDA and CDR2 SQIVND come from the germline V gene (reference sequence). The CDR3 has 14 residues. The full variable domain, in which reference TRBV19 and TRBJ1-1 provide the parts outside the CDR3, is DGGITQSPKYLFRKEGQNVTLSCEQNLNHDAMYWYRQDPGQGLRLIYYSQIVNDFQKGDIAEGYSVSREKKESFPLTVTSAQKNPTAFYLCASSSRDRGKGAFFGQGTRLTVV.

This rearrangement joins TRBV5-4 to TRBJ2-7, with 8 bases matching TRBD1. The CDR3 has 15 residues. V was pared by 4 bases and J by 0 bases, with 6 bases of the junction left unmatched. Germline loops: CDR1 SGHNT, CDR2 YYREEE (reference sequence). The CDR3 nucleotides are TGTGCCAGCAGCCGCCGGGACAGGAGCTCCTACGAGCAGTACTTC. This codes for CASSRRDRSSYEQYF.

V is TRBV25-1 and J is TRBJ2-2; 8 positions match TRBD1. Per the germline V gene, CDR1 is MGHDK and CDR2 is SYGVNS. Unmatched junction bases numbered 1, after V lost 4 bases and J lost 0 bases. CDR3 length equals 15 residues. CDR3 nucleotide sequence: TGTGCCAGCAGTGTGGGACAGGCGAACACCGGGGAGCTGTTTTTT. This sequence encodes CASSVGQANTGELFF.